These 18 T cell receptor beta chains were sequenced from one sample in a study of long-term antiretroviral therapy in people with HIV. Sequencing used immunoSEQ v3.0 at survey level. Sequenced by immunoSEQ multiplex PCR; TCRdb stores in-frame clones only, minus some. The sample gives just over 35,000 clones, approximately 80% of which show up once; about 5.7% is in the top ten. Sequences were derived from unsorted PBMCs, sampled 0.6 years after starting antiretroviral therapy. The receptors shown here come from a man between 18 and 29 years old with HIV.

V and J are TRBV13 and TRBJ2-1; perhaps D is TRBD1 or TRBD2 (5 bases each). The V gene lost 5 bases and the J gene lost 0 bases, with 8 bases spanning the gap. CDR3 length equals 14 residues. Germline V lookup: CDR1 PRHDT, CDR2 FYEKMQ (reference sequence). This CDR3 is CASSPGGSYNEQFF. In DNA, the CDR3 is TGTGCCAGCAGCCCTGGGGGCTCCTACAATGAGCAGTTCTTC.

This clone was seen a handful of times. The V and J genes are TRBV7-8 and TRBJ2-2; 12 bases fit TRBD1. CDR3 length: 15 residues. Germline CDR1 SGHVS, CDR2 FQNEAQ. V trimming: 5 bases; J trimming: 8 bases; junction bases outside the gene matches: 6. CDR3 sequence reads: CASSPGTGGLGELFF. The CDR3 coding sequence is TGTGCCAGCAGCCCGGGGACAGGGGGCTTAGGGGAGCTGTTTTTT.

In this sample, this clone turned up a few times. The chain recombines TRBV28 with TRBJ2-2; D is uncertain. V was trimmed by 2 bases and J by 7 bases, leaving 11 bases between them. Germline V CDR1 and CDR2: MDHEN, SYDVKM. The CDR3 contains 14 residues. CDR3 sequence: CASSLTVPHGELFF. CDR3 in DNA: TGTGCCAGCAGTTTAACAGTTCCCCACGGGGAGCTGTTTTTT.

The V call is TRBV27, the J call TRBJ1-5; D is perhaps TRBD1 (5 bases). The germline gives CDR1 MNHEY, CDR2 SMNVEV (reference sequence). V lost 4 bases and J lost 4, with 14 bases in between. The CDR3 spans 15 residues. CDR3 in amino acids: CASSSTTDFNQPQHF. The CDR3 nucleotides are TGTGCCAGCAGTTCCACGACAGACTTTAATCAGCCCCAGCATTTT.

The chain's CDR3 is CASSRLTSGRDTYEQYF. The CDR3 DNA reads TGTGCCAGCAGCCGGTTGACTAGCGGGAGGGATACCTACGAGCAGTACTTC. The J gene is TRBJ2-7, the V gene TRBV7-9, with 14 positions matching TRBD2. Trimming took 5 bases from V and 2 from J; bases not matched to a gene: 8. CDR1 and CDR2 (germline): SEHNR, FQNEAQ (reference sequence). There are 17 residues in the CDR3.

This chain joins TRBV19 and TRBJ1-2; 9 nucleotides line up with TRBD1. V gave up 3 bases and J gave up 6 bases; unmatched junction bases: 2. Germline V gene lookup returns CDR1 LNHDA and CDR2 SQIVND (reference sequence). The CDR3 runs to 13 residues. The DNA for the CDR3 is TGTGCCAGTAGTATGGGACAGGGAAATGGCTACACCTTC. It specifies CASSMGQGNGYTF.

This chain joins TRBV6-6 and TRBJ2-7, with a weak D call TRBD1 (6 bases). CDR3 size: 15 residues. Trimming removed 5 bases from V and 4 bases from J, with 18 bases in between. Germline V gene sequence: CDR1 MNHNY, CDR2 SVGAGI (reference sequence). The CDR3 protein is CASSNRQGQGYEQYF. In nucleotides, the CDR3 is TGTGCCAGCAGTAATCGTCAGGGGCAGGGGTACGAGCAGTACTTC.

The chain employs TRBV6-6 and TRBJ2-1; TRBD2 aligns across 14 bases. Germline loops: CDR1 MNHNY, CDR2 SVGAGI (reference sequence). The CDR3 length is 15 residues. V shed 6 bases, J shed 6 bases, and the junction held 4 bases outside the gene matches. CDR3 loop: CASSWGTSGSNEQFF. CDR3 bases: TGTGCCAGCAGCTGGGGGACTAGCGGGAGCAATGAGCAGTTCTTC.

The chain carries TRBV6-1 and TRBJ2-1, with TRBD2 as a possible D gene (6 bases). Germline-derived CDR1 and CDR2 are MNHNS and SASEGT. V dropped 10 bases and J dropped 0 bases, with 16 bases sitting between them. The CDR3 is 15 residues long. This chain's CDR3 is CAIFSSGRSYNEQFF. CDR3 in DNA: TGTGCCATATTCAGTAGCGGACGCTCCTACAATGAGCAGTTCTTC.

This CDR3 reads CASSLGRSYEQYF. CDR3 sequence (DNA): TGTGCCAGCAGTTTAGGGCGTTCCTACGAGCAGTACTTC. This chain connects TRBV28 to TRBJ2-7; D not certain. Looked up from germline, CDR1 is MDHEN and CDR2 is SYDVKM. Trimming took off 2 bases at V and 1 base at J, with 6 bases between the two ends. The CDR3 length is 13 residues.

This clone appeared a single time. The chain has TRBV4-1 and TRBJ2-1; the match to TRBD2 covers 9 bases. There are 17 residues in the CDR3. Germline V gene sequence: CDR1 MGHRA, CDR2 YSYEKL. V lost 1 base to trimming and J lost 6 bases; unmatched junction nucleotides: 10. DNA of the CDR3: TGCGCCAGCAGCCAAGGTCAGCGGGGGGCGCGTAGCAATGAGCAGTTCTTC. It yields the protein CASSQGQRGARSNEQFF.

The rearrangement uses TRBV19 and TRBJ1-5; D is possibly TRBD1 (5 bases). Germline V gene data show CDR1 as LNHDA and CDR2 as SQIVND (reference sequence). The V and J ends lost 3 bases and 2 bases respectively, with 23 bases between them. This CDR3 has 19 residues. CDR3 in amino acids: CASSIGVLSGAPGNQPQHF. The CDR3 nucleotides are TGTGCCAGTAGTATTGGGGTGTTAAGCGGGGCTCCTGGCAATCAGCCCCAGCATTTT.

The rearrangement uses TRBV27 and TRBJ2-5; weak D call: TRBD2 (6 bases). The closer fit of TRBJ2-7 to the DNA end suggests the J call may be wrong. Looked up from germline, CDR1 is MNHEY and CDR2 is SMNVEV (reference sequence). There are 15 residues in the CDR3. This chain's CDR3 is CASRMGGMRSYEQYF. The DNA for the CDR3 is TGTGCCAGCAGAATGGGGGGTATGCGGTCCTACGAGCAGTACTTC.

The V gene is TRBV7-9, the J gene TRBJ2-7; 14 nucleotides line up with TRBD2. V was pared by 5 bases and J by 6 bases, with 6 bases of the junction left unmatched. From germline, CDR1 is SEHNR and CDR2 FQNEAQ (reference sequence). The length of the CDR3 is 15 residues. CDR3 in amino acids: CASSPGTSGSIEQYF. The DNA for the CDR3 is TGTGCCAGCAGCCCAGGGACTAGCGGGAGTATCGAGCAGTACTTC.

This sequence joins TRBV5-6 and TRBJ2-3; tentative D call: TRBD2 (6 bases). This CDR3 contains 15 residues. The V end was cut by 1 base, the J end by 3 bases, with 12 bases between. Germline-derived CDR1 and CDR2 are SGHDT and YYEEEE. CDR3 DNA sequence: TGTGCCAGCAGCTTGAAGGGAGGCGGAACAGATACGCAGTATTTT. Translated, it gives CASSLKGGGTDTQYF.

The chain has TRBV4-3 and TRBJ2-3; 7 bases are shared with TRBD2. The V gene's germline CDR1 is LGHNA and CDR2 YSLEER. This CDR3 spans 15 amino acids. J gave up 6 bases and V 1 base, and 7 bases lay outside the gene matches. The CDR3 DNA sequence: TGCGCCAGCAGCCAAGTAGGAGCGGGGAGGGATACGCAGTATTTT. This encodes CASSQVGAGRDTQYF.

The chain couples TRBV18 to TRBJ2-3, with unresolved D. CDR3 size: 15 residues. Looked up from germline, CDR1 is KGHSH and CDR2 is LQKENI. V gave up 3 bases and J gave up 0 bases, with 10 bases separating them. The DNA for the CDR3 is TGTGCCAGCTCACCTGCCCTTACTAGCACAGATACGCAGTATTTT. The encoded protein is CASSPALTSTDTQYF.

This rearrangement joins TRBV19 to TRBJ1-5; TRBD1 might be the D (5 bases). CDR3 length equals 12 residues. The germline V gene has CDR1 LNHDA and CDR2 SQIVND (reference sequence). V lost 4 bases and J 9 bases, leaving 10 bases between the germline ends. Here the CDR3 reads CASSKGPGPQHF. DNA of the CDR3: TGTGCCAGTAGTAAGGGGCCGGGGCCCCAGCATTTT.